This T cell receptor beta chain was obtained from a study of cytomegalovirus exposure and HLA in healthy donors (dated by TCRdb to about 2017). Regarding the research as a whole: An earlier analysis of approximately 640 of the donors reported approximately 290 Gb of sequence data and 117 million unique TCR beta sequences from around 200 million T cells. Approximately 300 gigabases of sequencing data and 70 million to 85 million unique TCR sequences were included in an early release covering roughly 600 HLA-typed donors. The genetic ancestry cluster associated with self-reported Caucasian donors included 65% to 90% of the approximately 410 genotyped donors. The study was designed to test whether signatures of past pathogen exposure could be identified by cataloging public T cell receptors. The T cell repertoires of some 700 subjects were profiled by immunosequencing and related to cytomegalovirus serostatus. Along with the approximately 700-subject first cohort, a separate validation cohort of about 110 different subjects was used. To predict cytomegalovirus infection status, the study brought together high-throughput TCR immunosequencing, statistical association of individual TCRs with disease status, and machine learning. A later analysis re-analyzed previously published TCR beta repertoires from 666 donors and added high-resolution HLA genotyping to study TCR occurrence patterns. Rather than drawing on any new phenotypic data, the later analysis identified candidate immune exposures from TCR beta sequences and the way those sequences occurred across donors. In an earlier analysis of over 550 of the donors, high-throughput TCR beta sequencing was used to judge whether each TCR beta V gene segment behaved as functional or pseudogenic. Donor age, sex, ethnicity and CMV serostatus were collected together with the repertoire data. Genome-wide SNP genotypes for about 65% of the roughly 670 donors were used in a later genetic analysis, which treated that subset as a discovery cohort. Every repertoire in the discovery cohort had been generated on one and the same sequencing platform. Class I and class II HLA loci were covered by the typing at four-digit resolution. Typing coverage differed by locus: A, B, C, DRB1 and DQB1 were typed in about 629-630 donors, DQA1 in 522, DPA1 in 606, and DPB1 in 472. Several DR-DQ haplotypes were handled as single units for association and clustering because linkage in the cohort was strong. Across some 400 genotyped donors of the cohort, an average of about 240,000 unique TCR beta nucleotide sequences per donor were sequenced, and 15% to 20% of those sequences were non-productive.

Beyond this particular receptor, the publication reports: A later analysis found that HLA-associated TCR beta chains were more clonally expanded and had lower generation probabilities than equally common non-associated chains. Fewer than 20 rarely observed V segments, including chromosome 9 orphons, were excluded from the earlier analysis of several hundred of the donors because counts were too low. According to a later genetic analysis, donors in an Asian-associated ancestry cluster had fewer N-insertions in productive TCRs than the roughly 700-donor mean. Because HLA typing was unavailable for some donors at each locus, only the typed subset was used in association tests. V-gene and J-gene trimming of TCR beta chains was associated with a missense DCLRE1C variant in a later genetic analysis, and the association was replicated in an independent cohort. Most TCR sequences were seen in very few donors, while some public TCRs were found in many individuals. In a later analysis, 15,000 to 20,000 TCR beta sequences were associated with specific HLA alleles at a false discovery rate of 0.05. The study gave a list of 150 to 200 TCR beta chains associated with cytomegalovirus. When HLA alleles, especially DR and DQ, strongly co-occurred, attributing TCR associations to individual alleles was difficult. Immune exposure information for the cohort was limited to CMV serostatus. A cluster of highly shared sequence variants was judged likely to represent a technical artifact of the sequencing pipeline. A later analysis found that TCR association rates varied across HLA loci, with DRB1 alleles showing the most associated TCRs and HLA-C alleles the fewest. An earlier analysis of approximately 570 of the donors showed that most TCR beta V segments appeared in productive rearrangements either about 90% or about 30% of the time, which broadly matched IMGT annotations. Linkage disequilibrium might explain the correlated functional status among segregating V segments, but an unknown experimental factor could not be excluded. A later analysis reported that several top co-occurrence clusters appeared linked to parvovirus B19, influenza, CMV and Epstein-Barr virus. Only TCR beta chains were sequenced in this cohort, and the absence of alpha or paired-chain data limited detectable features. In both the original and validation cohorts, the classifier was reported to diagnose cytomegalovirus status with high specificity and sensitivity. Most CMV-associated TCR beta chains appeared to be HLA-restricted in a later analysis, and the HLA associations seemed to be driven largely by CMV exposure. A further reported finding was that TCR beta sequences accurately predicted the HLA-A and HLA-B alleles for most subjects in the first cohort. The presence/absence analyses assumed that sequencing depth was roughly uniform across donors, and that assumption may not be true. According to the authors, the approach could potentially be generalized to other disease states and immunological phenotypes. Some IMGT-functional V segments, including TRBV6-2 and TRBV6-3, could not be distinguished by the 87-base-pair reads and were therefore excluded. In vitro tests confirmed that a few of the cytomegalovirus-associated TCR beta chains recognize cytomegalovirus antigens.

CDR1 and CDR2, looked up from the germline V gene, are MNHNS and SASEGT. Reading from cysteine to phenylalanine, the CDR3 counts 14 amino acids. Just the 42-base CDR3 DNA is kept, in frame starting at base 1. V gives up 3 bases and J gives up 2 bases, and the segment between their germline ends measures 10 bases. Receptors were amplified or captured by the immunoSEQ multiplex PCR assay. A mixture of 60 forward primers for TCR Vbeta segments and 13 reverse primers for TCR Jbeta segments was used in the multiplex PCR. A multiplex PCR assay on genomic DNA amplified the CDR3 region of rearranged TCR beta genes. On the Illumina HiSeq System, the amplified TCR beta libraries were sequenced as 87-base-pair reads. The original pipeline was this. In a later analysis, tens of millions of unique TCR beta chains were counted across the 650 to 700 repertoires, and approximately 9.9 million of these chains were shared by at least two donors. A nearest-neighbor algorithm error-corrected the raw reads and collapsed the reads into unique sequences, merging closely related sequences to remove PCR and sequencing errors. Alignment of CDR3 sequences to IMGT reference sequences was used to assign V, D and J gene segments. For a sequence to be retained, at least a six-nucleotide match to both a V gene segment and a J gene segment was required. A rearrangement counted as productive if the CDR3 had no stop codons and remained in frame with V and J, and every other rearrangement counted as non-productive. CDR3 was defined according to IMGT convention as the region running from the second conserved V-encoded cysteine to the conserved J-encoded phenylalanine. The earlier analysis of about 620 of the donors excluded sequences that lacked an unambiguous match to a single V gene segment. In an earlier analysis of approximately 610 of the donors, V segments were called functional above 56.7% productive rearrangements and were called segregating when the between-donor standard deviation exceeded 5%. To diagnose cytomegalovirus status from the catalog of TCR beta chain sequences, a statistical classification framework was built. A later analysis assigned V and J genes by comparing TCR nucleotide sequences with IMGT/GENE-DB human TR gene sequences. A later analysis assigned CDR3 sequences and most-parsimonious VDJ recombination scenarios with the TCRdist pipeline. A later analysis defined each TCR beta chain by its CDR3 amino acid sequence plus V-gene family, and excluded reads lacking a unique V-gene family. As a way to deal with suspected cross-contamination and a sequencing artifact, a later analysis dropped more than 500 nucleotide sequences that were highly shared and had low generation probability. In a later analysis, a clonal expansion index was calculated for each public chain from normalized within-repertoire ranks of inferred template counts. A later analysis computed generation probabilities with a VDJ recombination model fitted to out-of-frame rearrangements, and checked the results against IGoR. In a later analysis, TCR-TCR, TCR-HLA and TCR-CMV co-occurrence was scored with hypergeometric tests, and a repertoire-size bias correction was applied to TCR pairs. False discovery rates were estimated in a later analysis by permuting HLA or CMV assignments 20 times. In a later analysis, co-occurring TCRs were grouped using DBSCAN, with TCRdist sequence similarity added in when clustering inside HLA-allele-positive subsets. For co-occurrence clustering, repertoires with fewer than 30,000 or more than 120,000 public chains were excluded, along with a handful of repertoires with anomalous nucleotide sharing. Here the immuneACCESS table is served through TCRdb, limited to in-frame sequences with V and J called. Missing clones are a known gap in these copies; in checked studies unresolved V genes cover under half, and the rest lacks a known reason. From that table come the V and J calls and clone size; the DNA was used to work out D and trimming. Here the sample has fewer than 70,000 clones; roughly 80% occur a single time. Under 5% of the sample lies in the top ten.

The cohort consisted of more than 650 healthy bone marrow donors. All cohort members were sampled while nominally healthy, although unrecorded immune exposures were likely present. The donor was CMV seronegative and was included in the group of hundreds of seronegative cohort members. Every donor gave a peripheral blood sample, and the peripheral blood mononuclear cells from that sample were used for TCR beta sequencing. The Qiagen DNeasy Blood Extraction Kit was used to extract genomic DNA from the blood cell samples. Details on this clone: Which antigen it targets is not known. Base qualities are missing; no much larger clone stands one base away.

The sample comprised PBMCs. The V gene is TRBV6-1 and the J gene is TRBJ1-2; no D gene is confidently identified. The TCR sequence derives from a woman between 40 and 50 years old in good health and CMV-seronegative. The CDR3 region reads CASSEAVQNYGYTF. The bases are TGTGCCAGCAGTGAGGCAGTCCAAAACTATGGCTACACCTTC.